Below, 3 T cell receptor beta chains from the same sample are listed, as sequenced in a study of blood T cell repertoires in COVID-19. Here immunoSEQ multiplex PCR was the method, and the copy in TCRdb shows in-frame clones only, minus some. The sample holds over 85,000 clones, about nine tenths seen once. Sequenced: peripheral blood. The receptors were sampled from a male donor with acute or convalescent COVID-19.

This rearrangement joins TRBV18 to TRBJ1-2; possible D gene TRBD1, 6 bases. Trimming took 8 bases from V and 8 from J, leaving 21 bases between them. The CDR3 extends over 14 amino acids. The V gene's germline CDR1 is KGHSH and CDR2 LQKENI. The CDR3, as DNA: TGTGCCAGCCGACAGGAACTCGACCAAGGGGGCTACACCTTC. Residues: CASRQELDQGGYTF.

V gene TRBV5-1 combines with J gene TRBJ2-5; TRBD2 matches at 11 bases. The CDR3 runs 14 residues. Germline CDR1 and CDR2: SGHRS and YFSETQ. V shed 7 bases and J 5 bases; nucleotides not matched to a gene: 7. The CDR3 nucleotides read TGCGCCAGCGGTAGCGGGGGGGCCGGGGAGACCCAGTACTTC. Translation gives CASGSGGAGETQYF.

The chain has TRBV5-4 and TRBJ2-7, with 7 bases identical to TRBD1. The germline V gene has CDR1 SGHNT and CDR2 YYREEE (reference sequence). This CDR3 contains 14 residues. The V and J ends lost 3 bases and 3 bases, in that order; junction bases with no gene match: 6. This CDR3 is CASSSDRANYEQYF. CDR3 DNA sequence: TGTGCCAGCAGCTCCGACAGGGCAAACTACGAGCAGTACTTC.